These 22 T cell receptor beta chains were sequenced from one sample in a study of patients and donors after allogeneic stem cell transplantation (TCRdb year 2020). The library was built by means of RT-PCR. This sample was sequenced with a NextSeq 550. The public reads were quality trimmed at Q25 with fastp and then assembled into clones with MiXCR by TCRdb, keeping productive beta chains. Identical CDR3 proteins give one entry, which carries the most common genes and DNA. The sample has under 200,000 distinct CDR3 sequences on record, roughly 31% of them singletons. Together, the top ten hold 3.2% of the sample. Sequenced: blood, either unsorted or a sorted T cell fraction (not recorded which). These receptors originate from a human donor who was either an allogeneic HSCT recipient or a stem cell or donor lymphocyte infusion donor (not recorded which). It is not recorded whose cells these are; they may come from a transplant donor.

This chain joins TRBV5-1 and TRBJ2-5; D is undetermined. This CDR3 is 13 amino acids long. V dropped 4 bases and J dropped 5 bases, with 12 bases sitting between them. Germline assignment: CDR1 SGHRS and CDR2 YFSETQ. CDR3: CASSPLIGETQYF. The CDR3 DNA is TGCGCCAGCAGCCCCCTGATTGGTGAGACCCAGTACTTC.

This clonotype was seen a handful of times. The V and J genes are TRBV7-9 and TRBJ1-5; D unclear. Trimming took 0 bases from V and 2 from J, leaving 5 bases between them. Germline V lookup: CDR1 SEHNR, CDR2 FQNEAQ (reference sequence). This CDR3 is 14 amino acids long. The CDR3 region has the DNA TGTGCCAGCAGCTTAGCGGACGGCAATCAGCCCCAGCATTTT. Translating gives CASSLADGNQPQHF.

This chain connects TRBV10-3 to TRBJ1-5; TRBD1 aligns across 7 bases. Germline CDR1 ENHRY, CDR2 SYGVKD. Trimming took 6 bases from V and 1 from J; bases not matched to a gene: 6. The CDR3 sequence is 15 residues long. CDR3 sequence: CAISPTGKSNQPQHF. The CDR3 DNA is TGTGCCATCAGCCCGACAGGGAAGAGCAATCAGCCCCAGCATTTT.

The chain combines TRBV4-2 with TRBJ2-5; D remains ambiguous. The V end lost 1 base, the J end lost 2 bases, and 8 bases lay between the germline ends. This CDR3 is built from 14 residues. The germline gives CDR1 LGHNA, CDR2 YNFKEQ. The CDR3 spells CASSQARRQETQYF. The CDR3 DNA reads TGTGCCAGCAGCCAAGCAAGACGTCAAGAGACCCAGTACTTC.

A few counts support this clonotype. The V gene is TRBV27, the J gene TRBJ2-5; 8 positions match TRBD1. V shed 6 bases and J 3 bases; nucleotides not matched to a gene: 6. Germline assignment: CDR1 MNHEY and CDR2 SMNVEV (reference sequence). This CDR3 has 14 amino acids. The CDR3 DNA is TGTGCCAGCAGCTTGGACAGGGAAGAAGAGACCCAGTACTTC. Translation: CASSLDREEETQYF.

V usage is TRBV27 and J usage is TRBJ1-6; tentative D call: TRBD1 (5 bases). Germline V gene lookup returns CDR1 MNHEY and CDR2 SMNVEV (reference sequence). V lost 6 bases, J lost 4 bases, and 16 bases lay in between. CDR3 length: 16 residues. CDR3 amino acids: CASSLGTLRYNSPLHF. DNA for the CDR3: TGTGCCAGCAGCCTCGGGACCCTGCGGTATAATTCACCCCTCCACTTT.

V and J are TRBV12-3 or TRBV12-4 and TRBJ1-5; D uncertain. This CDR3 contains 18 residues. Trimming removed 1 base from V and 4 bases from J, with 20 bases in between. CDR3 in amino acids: CASSLVSPLLGVNQPQHF. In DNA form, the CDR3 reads TGTGCCAGCAGTTTAGTCTCCCCCTTATTGGGTGTTAATCAGCCCCAGCATTTT.

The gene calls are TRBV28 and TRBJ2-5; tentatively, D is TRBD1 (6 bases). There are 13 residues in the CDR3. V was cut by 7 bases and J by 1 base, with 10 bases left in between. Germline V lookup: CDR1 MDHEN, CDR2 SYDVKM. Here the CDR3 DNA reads TGTGCCAGCAACCGACAGGCCCAAGAGACCCAGTACTTC. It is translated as CASNRQAQETQYF. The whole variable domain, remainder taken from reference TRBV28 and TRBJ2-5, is DVKVTQSSRYLVKRTGEKVFLECVQDMDHENMFWYRQDPGLGLRLIYFSYDVKMKEKGDIPEGYSVSREKKERFSLILESASTNQTSMYLCASNRQAQETQYFGPGTRLLVL.

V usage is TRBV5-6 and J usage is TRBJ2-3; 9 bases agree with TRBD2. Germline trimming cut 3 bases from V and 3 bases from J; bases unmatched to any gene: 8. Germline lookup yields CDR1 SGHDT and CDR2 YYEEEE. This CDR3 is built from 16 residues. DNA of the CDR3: TGTGCCAGCAGCTCGGCTTGGCGGGAGGGGACAGATACGCAGTATTTT. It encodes CASSSAWREGTDTQYF.

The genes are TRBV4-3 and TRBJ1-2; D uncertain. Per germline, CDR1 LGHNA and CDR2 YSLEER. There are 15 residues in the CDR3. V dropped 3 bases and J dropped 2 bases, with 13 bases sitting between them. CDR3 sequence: CASSHDSNPNYGYTF. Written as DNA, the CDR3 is TGCGCCAGCAGCCATGACTCTAACCCAAACTATGGCTACACCTTC.

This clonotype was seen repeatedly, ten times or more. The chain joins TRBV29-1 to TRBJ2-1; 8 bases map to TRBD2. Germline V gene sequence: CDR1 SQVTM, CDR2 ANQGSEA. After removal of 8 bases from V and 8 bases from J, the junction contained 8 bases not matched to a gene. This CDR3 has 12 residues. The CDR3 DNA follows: TGCAGCTCCGGGACTAGTACGGATGAGCAGTTCTTC. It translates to CSSGTSTDEQFF.

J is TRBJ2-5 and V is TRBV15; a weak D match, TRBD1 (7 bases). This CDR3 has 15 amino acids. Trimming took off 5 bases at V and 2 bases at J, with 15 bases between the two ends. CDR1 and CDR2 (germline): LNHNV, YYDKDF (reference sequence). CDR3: CATSRGTAHQETQYF. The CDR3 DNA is TGTGCCACCAGCCGCGGGACAGCGCATCAAGAGACCCAGTACTTC.

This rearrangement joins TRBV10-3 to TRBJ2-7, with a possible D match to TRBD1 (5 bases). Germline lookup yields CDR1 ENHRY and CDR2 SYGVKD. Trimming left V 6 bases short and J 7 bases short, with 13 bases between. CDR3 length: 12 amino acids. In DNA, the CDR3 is TGTGCCATCAGCACAGGTTCGGTAGAGCAGTACTTC. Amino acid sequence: CAISTGSVEQYF.

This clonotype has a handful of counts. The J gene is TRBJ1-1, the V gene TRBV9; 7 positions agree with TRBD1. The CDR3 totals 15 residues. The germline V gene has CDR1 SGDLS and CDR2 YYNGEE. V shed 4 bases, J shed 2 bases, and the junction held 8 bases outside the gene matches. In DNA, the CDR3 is TGTGCCAGCAGCCGTGGGGACAGCTTCAACACTGAAGCTTTCTTT. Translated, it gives CASSRGDSFNTEAFF.

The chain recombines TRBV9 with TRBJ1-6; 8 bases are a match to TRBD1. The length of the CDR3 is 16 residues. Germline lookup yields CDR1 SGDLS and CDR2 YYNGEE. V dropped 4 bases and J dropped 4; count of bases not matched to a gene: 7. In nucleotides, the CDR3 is TGTGCCAGCAGCCCCAGGACAGGGAGTTATAATTCACCCCTCCACTTT. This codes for CASSPRTGSYNSPLHF.

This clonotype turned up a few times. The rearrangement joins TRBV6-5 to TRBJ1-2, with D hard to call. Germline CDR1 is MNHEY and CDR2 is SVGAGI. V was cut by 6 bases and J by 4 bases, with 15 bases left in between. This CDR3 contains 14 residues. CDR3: CASSRTKRGYGYTF. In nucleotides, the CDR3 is TGTGCCAGCAGCCGGACCAAACGGGGCTATGGCTACACCTTC.

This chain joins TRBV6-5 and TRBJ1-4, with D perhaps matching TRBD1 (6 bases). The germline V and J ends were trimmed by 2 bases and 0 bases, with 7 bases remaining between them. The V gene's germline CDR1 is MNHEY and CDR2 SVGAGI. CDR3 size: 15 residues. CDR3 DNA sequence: TGTGCCAGCAGTTACGGACAGACAACTAATGAAAAACTGTTTTTT. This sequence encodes CASSYGQTTNEKLFF.

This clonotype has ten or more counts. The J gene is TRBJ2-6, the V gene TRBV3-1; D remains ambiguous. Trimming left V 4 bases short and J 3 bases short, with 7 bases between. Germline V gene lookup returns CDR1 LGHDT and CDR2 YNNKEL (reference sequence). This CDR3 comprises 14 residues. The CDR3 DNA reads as TGTGCCAGCAGCCCACCATTTGGGGCCAACGTCCTGACTTTC. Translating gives CASSPPFGANVLTF.

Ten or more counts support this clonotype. The CDR3 here is CASSLDNRWGTEAFF. CDR3 in DNA: TGTGCCAGCAGTTTAGACAACAGGTGGGGCACTGAAGCTTTCTTT. The chain uses TRBV12-3 or TRBV12-4 and TRBJ1-1; possibly TRBD1 for D (5 bases). V was shortened by 1 base and J by 4 bases, with 13 bases between the two germline ends. The CDR3 sequence is 15 residues long.

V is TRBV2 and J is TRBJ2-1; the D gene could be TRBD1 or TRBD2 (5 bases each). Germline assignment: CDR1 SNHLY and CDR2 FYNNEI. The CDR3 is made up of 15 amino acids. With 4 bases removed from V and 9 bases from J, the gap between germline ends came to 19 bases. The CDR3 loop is CASSGWLQLGGEQFF. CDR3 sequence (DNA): TGTGCCAGCAGTGGTTGGCTGCAACTTGGGGGTGAGCAGTTCTTC.

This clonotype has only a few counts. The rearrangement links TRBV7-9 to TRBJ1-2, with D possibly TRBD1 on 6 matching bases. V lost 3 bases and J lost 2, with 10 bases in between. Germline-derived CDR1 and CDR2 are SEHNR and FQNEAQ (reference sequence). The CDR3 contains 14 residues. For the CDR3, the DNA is TGTGCCAGCAGCTTCACCACAGGGAACTATGGCTACACCTTC. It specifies CASSFTTGNYGYTF.

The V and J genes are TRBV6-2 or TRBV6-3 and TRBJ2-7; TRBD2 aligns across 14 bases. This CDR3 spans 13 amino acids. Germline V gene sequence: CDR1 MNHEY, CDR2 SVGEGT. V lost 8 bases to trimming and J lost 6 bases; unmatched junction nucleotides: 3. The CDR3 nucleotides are TGTGCCAGCCGACTAGCGGGAGGGCGCGAGCAGTACTTC. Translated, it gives CASRLAGGREQYF.